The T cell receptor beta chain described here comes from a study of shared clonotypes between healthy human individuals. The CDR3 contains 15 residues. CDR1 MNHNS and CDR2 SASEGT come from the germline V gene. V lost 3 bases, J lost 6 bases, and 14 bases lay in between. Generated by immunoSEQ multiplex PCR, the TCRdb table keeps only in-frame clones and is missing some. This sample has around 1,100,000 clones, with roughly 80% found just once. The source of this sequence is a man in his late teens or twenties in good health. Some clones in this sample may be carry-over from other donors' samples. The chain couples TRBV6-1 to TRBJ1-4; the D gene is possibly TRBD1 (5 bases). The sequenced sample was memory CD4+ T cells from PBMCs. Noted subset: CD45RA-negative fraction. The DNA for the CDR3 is TGTGCCAGCAGTGAGAGGGGAGGCCTTTATGAAAAACTGTTTTTT. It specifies CASSERGGLYEKLFF.